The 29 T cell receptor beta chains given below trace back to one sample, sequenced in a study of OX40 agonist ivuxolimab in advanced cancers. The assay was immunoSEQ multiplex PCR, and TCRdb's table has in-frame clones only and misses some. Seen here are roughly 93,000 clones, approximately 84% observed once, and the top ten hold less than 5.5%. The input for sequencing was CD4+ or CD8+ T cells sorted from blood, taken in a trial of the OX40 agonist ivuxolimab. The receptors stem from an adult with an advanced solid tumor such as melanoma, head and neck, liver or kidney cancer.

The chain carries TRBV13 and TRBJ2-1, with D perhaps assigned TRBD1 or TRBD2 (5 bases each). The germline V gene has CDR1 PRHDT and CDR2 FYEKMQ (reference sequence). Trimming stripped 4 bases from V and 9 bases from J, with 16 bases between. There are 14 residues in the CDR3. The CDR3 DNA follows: TGTGCCAGCAGCTCTAGTGGCAGTGGGGGTGAGCAGTTCTTC. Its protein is CASSSSGSGGEQFF. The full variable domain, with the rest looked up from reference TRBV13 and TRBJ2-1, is AAGVIQSPRHLIKEKRETATLKCYPIPRHDTVYWYQQGPGQDPQFLISFYEKMQSDKGSIPDRFSAQQFSDYHSELNMSSLELGDSALYFCASSSSGSGGEQFFGPGTRLTVL.

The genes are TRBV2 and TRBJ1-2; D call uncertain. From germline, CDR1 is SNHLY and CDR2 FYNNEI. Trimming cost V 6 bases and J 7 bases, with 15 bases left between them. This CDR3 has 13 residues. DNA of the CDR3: TGTGCCAGCAGGGAGGATGACGGAGTTGGCTACACCTTC. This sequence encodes CASREDDGVGYTF.

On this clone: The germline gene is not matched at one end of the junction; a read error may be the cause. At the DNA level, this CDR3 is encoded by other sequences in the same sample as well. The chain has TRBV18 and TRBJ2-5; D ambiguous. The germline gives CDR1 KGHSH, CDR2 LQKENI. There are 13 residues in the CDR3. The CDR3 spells CASSPGVRETQYF. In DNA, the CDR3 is TGTGCCAGTTCACCAGGCGTCAGGGAGACCCAGTACTTC. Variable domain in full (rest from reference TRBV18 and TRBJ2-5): NAGVMQNPRHLVRRRGQEARLRCSPMKGHSHVYWYRQLPEEGLKFMVYLQKENIIDESGMPKERFSAEFPKEGPSILRIQQVVRGDSAAYFCASSPGVRETQYFGPGTRLLVL.

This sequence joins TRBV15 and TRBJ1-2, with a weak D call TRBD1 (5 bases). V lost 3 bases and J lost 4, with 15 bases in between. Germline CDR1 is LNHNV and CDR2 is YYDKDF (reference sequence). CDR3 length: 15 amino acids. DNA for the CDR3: TGTGCCACCAGCAGTCAAGGGGCCCCATTCTATGGCTACACCTTC. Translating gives CATSSQGAPFYGYTF.

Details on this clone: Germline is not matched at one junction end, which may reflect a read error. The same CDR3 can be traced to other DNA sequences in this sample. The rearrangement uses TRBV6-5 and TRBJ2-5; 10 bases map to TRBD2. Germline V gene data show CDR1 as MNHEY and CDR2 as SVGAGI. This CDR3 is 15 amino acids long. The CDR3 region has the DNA TGCGCCAGCAAACTAGCGGGACTCCCTCAAGAGACCCAGTACTTC. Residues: CASKLAGLPQETQYF.

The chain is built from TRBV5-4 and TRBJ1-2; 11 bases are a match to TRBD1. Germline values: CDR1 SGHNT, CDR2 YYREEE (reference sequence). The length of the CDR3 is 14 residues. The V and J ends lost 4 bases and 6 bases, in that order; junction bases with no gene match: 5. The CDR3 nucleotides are TGTGCCAGCAGCCGGACAGGGGGCAAGGATGGCTACACCTTC. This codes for CASSRTGGKDGYTF.

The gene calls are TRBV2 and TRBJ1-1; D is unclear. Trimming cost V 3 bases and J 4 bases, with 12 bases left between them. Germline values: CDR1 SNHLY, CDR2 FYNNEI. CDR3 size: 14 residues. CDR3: CASSDPRAGTEAFF. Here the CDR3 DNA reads TGTGCCAGCAGTGACCCGAGGGCAGGCACTGAAGCTTTCTTT.

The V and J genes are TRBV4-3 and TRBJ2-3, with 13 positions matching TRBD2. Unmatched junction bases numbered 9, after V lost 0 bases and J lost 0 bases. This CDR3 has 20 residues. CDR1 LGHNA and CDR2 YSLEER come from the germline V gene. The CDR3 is CASSQDLGLAGRTSTDTQYF. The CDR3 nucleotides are TGCGCCAGCAGCCAAGATTTGGGACTAGCGGGGCGGACTAGCACAGATACGCAGTATTTT.

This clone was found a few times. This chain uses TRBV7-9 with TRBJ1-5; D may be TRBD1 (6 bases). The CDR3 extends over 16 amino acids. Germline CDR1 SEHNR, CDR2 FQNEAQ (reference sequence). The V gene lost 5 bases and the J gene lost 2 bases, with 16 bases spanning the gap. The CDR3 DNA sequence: TGTGCCAGCAGCCTGCTCGCGGGGGCGGGCAATCAGCCCCAGCATTTT. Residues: CASSLLAGAGNQPQHF. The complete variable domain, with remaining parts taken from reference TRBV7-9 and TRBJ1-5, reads DTGVSQNPRHKITKRGQNVTFRCDPISEHNRLYWYRQTLGQGPEFLTYFQNEAQLEKSRLLSDRFSAERPKGSFSTLEIQRTEQGDSAMYLCASSLLAGAGNQPQHFGDGTRLSIL.

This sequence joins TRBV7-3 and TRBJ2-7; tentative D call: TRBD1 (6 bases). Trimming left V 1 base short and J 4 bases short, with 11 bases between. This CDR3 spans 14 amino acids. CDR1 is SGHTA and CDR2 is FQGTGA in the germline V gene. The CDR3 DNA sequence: TGTGCCAGCAGCTTAAGGGGGCAGATTTACGAGCAGTACTTC. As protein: CASSLRGQIYEQYF.

CDR3 coding DNA: TGTGCCACAGAGACTAGCGGGAGTGCTGAGCAGTTCTTC. Its translation: CATETSGSAEQFF. The genes are TRBV10-3 and TRBJ2-1; TRBD2 matches at 12 bases. The J segment lost 9 bases and the V segment lost 10 bases, leaving 7 bases of the junction unmatched. CDR3 length: 13 residues. Germline V gene lookup returns CDR1 ENHRY and CDR2 SYGVKD.

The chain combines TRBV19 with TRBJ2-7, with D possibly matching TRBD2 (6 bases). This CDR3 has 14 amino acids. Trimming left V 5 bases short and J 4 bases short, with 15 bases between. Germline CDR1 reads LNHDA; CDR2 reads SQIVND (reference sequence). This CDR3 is CASSPHGGGYEQYF. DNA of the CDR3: TGTGCCAGTAGTCCCCACGGGGGAGGTTACGAGCAGTACTTC. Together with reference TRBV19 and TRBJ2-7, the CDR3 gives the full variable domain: DGGITQSPKYLFRKEGQNVTLSCEQNLNHDAMYWYRQDPGQGLRLIYYSQIVNDFQKGDIAEGYSVSREKKESFPLTVTSAQKNPTAFYLCASSPHGGGYEQYFGPGTRLTVT.

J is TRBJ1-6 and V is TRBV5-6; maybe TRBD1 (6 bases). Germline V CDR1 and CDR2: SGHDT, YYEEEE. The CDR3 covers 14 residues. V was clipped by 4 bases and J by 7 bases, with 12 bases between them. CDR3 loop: CASSRTTGNSPLHF. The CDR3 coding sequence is TGTGCCAGCAGCCGAACGACAGGCAATTCACCCCTCCACTTT.

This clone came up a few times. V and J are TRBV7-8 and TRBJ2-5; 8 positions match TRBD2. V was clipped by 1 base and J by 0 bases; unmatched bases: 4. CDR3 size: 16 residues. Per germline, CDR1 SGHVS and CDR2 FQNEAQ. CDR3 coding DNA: TGTGCCAGCAGCTTAGAACTAGCGGCGTACCAAGAGACCCAGTACTTC. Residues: CASSLELAAYQETQYF.

The CDR3 reads CASSPGTGIQPQHF. As DNA, the CDR3 is TGTGCCAGCAGCCCGGGGACAGGGATTCAGCCCCAGCATTTT. The chain couples TRBV7-2 to TRBJ1-5; 9 bases map to TRBD1. The V and J ends lost 5 bases and 6 bases, in that order; junction bases with no gene match: 5. CDR1 is SGHTA, CDR2 FQGNSA, per germline. The CDR3 runs to 14 residues.

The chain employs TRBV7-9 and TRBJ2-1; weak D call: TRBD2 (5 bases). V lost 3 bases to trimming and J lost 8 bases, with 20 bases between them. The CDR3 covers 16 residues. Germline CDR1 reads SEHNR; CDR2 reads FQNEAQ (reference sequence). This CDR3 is CASSFEGKGPGHEQFF. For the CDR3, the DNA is TGTGCCAGCAGCTTTGAGGGTAAAGGACCTGGGCATGAGCAGTTCTTC.

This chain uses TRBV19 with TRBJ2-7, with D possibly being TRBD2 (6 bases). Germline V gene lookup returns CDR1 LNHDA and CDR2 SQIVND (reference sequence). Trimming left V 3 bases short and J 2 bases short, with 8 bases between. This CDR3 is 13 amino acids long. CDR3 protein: CASSMTRAYEQYF. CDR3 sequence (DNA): TGTGCCAGTAGTATGACTAGAGCCTACGAGCAGTACTTC.

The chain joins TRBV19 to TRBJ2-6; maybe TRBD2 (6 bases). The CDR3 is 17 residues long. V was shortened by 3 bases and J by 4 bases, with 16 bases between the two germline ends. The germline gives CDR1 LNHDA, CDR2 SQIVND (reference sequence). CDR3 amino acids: CASSMGGHMEGANVLTF. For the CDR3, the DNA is TGTGCCAGTAGTATGGGGGGTCATATGGAAGGGGCCAACGTCCTGACTTTC.

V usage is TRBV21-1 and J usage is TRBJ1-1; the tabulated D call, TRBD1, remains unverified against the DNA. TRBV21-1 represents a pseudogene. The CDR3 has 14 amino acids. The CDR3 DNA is TGTGCCAGCAGCAAAGGTAGGGGTCGGACTGAAGCTTTCTTT. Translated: CASSKGRGRTEAFF.

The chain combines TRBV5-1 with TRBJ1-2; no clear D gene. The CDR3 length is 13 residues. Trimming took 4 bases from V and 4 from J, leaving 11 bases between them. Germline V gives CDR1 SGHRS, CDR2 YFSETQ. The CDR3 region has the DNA TGCGCCAGCAGCGCCCTTGGGAGCTATGGCTACACCTTC. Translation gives CASSALGSYGYTF.

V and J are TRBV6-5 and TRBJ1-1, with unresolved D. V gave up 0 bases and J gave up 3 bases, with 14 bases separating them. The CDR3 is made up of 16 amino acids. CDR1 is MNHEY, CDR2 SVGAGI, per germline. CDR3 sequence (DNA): TGTGCCAGCAGTTACTCGATCCCGGGGAGTCACACTGAAGCTTTCTTT. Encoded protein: CASSYSIPGSHTEAFF.

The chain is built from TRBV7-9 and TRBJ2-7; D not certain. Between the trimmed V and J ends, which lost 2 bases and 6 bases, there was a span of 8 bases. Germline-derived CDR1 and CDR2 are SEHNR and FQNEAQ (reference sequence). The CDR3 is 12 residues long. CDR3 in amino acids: CASSLSGFEQYF. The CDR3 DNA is TGTGCCAGCAGCTTATCCGGTTTCGAGCAGTACTTC.

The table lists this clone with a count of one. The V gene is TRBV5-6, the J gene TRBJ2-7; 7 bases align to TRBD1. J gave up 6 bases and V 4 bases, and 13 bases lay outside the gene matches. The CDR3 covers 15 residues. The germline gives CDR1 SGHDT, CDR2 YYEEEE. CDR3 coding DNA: TGTGCCAGCAGCCTTTCGCTTATACAGGGGTTCGAGCAGTACTTC. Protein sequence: CASSLSLIQGFEQYF.

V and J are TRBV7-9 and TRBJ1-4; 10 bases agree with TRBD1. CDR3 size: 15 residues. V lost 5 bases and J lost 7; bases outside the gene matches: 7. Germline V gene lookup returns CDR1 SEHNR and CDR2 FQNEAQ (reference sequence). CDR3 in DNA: TGTGCCAGCAGCGCCGCCGGGACAGGGGCTGAAAAACTGTTTTTT. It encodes CASSAAGTGAEKLFF.

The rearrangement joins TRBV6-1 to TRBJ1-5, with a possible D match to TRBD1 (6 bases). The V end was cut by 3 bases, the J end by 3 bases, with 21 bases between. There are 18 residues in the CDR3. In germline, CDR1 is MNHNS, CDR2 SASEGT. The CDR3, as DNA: TGTGCCAGCAGTGAGAGCCGTTGGGGGGCGCAGGACAATCAGCCCCAGCATTTT. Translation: CASSESRWGAQDNQPQHF.

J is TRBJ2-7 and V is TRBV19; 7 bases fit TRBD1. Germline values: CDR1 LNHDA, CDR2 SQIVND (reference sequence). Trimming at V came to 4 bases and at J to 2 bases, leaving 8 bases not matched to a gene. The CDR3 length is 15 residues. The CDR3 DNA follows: TGTGCCAGTAGTACCGGACAGGCCCCGACCTACGAGCAGTACTTC. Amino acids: CASSTGQAPTYEQYF.

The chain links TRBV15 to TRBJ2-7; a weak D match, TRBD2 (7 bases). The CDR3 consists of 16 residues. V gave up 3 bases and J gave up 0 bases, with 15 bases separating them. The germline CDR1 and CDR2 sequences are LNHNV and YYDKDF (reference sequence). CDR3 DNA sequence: TGTGCCACCAGCAGGAAGGTTGCGGGGGCCTCCTACGAGCAGTACTTC. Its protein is CATSRKVAGASYEQYF.

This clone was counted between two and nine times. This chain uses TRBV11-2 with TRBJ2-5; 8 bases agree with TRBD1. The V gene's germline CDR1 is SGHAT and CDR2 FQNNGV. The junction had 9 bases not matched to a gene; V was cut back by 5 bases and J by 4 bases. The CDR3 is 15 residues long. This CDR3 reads CASSPLLDRGETQYF. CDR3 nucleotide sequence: TGTGCCAGCAGCCCCTTACTCGACAGGGGAGAGACCCAGTACTTC.

The CDR3 DNA sequence: TGTGCCAGCAGTGTTGGGGGAAGGACTGAAGCTTTCTTT. This translates into CASSVGGRTEAFF. V usage is TRBV2 and J usage is TRBJ1-1; tentatively, D is TRBD1 (5 bases). This CDR3 has 13 residues. Germline-derived CDR1 and CDR2 are SNHLY and FYNNEI. Trimming pared 4 bases from V and 5 bases from J, leaving 11 bases between.